This T cell receptor beta chain originates from a study of Ad26.COV2.S vaccination and SARS-CoV-2 variants. Study summary: Once or twice, 56 days apart, Ad26.COV2.S was delivered intramuscularly.

Libraries were prepared by immunoSEQ multiplex PCR; TCRdb keeps only in-frame clonotypes and omits some of them. The sample lists roughly 240,000 clones; 70% to 90% were seen once. The CDR3 has 17 residues. From germline, CDR1 is SGHNT and CDR2 YYREEE (reference sequence). V was trimmed by 4 bases and J by 0 bases, leaving 14 bases between them. Comments on this clone: The antigen remains unidentified.

The treatment is: approximately 18 received Ad26.COV2.S at low or high dose, single or two shots; a few received placebo; per-sample allocation not given. The investigators took samples on day 63 after the first vaccine or placebo injection. Study observations and caveats: Individuals receiving vaccine had higher spike-specific TCR breadth than placebo recipients did.

The sample here was peripheral blood, taken in a trial of Ad26.COV2.S vaccine versus placebo. The TCR sequence derives from a person between 18 and 60 years old who received the Ad26.COV2.S COVID-19 vaccine or a placebo. This sequence joins TRBV5-4 and TRBJ2-6, with a weak D call TRBD2 (7 bases). The CDR3 coding sequence is TGTGCCAGCAGCCCGGGGGGACACCGCTCTGGGGCCAACGTCCTGACTTTC. Amino acid sequence: CASSPGGHRSGANVLTF.